Described below is a single T cell receptor (beta chain) sequence and its context. Antigen unknown. These data are taken from a study of early T cells in non-severe SARS-CoV-2 infection. Germline CDR1 reads SGHTA; CDR2 reads FQGTGA. The V and J ends lost 1 base and 0 bases respectively, with 12 bases between them. The CDR3 length is 16 residues. Overall study results and limits: There was a bias toward anti-spike CD8 responses in VDJdb matching, which missed private and CD4 specificities.

TCRdb itself ran the 5' RACE reads through MiXCR, one entry per CDR3 protein. The sample contains about 61,000 distinct CDR3 sequences, about 10% of which appear only once. The sequence came from an adult who was a healthcare worker with PCR-confirmed SARS-CoV-2 infection or an uninfected control (not recorded which). Sequencing used whole blood. The chain combines TRBV7-3 with TRBJ1-1; D may be TRBD1 (5 bases). The CDR3 loop is CASSLRSRDVNTEAFF. CDR3 nucleotide sequence: TGTGCCAGCAGCTTAAGAAGCAGGGACGTGAACACTGAAGCTTTCTTT.